The clone carrying this TCR beta chain was counted once. The target antigen is unknown. The record originates from a study of CD4 T cells in relation to SARS-CoV-2 and coronaviruses. Looking at the study overall: ViraFEST: roughly ten-day antigen culture of PBMCs, then TCR beta CDR3 sequencing. No peptide or an HIV-1 Nef peptide pool served as negative control.

CDR3 length: 15 amino acids. Trimming pared 3 bases from V and 7 bases from J, leaving 18 bases between. Per the germline V gene, CDR1 is LGHNA and CDR2 is YSLEER. The unexposed donors gave CD4+ T cells in about 2011-2019, prior to COVID-19. Isolation of CD4+ T cells took place after around eleven days in culture. Testing used SARS-CoV-2 S/N and four cold-coronavirus spikes on unexposed-donor CD4+ T cells, cells permitting. Cultures held two million PBMCs per well with around 9.7 IU/ml IL-2. The assay was immunoSEQ multiplex PCR, and TCRdb's table has in-frame clones only and misses some. There are some 26,000 clones in the sample; around two thirds occur only once, and under 30% lies in the top ten.

The sequenced sample consisted of CD4+ T cells from PBMCs, cultured in vitro. This chain connects TRBV4-3 to TRBJ1-2; D is unresolved. This TCR was recovered from a human donor in good health. The CDR3 DNA is TGCGCCAGCAGCCAGGACGGGCAAGCCGGGTCTGGCTACACCTTC. As protein: CASSQDGQAGSGYTF.